The clone carrying this TCR beta chain was observed many times. With 1 base clipped from V and 6 bases from J, the junction kept 6 bases outside the gene matches. Germline CDR1 is DFQATT and CDR2 is SNEGSKA (reference sequence). This CDR3 region has 14 residues. TCRbeta library preparation incorporated unique molecular identifiers. TCRdb ran MiXCR on the PCR reads and lists one entry per CDR3 protein. Here the sample spans over 85,000 distinct CDR3 sequences, around 10% being singletons. The data derive from a study of T-cell reconstitution after alpha-beta-depleted transplantation in children. The receptor was isolated from a human donor who donated a stem cell graft to a child with acute lymphoblastic leukemia. The starting material was PBMCs from the stem cell graft donor, obtained from the stem cell graft. The rearrangement joins TRBV20-1 to TRBJ1-2; 9 nucleotides line up with TRBD1. The CDR3 nucleotides read TGCAGTGCTAGAGGCACACAGGGGGCGGATGGCTACACCTTC. This sequence encodes CSARGTQGADGYTF.